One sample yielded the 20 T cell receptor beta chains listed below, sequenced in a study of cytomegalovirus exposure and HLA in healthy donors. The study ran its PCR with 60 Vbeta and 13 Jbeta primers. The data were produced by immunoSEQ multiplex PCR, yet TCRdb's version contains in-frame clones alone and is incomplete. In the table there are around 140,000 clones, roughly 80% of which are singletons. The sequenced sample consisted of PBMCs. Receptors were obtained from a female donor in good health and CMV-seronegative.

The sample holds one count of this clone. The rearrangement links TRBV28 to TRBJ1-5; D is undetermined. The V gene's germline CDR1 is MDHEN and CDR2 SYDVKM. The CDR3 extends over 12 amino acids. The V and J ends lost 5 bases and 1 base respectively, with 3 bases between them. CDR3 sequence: CASSPSNQPQHF. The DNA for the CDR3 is TGTGCCAGCAGTCCGAGCAATCAGCCCCAGCATTTT.

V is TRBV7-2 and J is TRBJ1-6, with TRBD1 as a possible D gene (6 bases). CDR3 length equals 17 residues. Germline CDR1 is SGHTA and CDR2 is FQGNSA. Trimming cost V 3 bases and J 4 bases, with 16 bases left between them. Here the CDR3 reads CASSFLRADSYNSPLHF. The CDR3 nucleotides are TGTGCCAGCAGCTTCTTACGGGCGGACAGTTATAATTCACCCCTCCACTTT. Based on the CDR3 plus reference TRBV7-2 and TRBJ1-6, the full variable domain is GAGVSQSPSNKVTEKGKDVELRCDPISGHTALYWYRQSLGQGLEFLIYFQGNSAPDKSGLPSDRFSAERTGGSVSTLTIQRTQQEDSAVYLCASSFLRADSYNSPLHFGNGTRLTVT.

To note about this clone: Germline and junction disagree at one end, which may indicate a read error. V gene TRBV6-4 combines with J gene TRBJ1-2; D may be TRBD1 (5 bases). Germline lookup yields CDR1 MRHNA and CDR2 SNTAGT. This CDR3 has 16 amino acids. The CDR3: CASSDKGLGHLYGYPF. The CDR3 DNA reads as TGTGCCAGCAGTGACAAGGGGTTGGGGCATCTCTATGGCTACCCCTTC.

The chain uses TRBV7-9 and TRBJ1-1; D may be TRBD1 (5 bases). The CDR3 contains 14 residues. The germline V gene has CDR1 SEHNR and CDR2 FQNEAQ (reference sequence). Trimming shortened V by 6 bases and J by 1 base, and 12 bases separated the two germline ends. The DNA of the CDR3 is TGTGCCAGCAGTCCTATGGGGGGGAACACTGAAGCTTTCTTT. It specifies CASSPMGGNTEAFF.

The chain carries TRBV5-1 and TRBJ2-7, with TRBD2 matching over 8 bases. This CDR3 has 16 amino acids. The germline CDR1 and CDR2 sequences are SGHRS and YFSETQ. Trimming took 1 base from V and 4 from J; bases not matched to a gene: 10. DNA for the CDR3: TGCGCCAGCAGCTTGAGCCGGGGCGGGGGGCGGTACGAGCAGTACTTC. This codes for CASSLSRGGGRYEQYF.

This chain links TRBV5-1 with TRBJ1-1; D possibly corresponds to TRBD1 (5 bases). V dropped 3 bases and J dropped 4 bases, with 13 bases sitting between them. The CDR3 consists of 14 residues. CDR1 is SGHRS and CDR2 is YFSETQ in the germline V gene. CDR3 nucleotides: TGCGCCAGCAGCTCAGGGTTTAGGGTCACTGAAGCTTTCTTT. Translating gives CASSSGFRVTEAFF.

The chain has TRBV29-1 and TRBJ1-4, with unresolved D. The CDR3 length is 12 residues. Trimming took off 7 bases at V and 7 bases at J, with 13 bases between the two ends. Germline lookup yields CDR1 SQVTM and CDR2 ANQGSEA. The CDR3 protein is CSAMGRGEKLFF. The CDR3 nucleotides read TGCAGCGCTATGGGCCGGGGTGAAAAACTGTTTTTT.

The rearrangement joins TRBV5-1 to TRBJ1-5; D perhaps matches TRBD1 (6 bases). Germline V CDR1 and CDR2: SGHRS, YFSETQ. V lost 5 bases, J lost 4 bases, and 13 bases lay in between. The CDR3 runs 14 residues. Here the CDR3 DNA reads TGCGCCAGCAGGACAGGCCCGGAGAATCAGCCCCAGCATTTT. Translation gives CASRTGPENQPQHF. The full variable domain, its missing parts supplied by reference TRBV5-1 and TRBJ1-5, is KAGVTQTPRYLIKTRGQQVTLSCSPISGHRSVSWYQQTPGQGLQFLFEYFSETQRNKGNFPGRFSGRQFSNSRSEMNVSTLELGDSALYLCASRTGPENQPQHFGDGTRLSIL.

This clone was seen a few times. CDR3 loop: CASSHRGQGQYNEQFF. The CDR3 nucleotides are TGCGCCAGCAGCCACAGAGGACAGGGGCAATACAATGAGCAGTTCTTC. The genes are TRBV4-1 and TRBJ2-1; 9 bases are shared with TRBD1. Germline CDR1 MGHRA, CDR2 YSYEKL. With 3 bases clipped from V and 4 bases from J, the junction kept 7 bases outside the gene matches. This CDR3 comprises 16 residues.

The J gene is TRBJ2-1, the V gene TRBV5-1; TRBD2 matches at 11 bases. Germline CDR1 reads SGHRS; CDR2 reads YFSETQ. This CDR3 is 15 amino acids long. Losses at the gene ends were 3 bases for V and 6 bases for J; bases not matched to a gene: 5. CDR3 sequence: CASSSSGTSGNEQFF. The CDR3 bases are TGCGCCAGCAGCTCGTCCGGGACTAGCGGCAATGAGCAGTTCTTC.

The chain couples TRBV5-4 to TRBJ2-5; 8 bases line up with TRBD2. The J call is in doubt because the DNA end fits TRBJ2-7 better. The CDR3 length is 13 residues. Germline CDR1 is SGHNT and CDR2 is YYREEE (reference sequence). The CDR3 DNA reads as TGTGCCAGCAGCTCGGGACTAGCCTACGAGCAGTACTTC. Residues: CASSSGLAYEQYF.

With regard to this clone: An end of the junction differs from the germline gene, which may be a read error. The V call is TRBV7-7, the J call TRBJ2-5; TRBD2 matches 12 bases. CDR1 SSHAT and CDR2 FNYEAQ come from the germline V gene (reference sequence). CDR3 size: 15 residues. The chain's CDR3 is CASSLTSGGQETQYF. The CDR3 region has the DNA TGTGCTAGCAGCTTGACTAGCGGGGGTCAAGAGACCCAGTACTTC.

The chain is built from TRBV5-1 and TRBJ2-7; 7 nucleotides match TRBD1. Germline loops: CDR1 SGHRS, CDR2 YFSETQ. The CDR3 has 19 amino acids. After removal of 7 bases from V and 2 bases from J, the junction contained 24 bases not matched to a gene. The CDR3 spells CASRSAGNFLGTVPYEQYF. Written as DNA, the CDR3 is TGCGCCAGCCGGAGCGCCGGGAATTTTCTAGGGACAGTCCCCTACGAGCAGTACTTC.

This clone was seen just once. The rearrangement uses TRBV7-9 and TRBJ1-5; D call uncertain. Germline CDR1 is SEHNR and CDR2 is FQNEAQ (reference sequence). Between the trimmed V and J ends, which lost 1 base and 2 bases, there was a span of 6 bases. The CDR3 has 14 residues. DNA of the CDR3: TGTGCCAGCAGCTTAGGAGTCGGCAATCAGCCCCAGCATTTT. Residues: CASSLGVGNQPQHF.

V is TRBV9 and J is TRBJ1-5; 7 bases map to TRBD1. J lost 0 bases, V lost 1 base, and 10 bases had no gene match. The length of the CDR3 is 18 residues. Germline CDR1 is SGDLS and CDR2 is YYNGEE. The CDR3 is CASSVRGQMRYSNQPQHF. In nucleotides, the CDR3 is TGTGCCAGCAGCGTAAGGGGGCAGATGCGCTATAGCAATCAGCCCCAGCATTTT. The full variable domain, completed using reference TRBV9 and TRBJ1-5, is DSGVTQTPKHLITATGQRVTLRCSPRSGDLSVYWYQQSLDQGLQFLIQYYNGEERAKGNILERFSAQQFPDLHSELNLSSLELGDSALYFCASSVRGQMRYSNQPQHFGDGTRLSIL.

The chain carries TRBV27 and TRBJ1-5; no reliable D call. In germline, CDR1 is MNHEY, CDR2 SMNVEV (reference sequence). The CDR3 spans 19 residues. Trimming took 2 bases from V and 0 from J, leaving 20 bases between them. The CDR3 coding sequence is TGTGCCAGCAGTTTACGGAGCCCTTACGCGGCCGATAGCAATCAGCCCCAGCATTTT. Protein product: CASSLRSPYAADSNQPQHF.

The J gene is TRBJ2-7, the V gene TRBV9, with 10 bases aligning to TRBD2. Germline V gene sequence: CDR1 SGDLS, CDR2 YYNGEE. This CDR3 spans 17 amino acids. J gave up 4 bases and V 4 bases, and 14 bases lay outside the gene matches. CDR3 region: CASSPIPAAGGRYEQYF. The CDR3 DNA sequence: TGTGCCAGCAGCCCCATCCCGGCAGCGGGGGGGCGGTACGAGCAGTACTTC.

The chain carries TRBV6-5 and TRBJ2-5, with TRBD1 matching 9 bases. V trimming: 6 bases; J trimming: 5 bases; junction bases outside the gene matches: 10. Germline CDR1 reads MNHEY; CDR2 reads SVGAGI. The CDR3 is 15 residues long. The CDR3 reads CASRPPTGTGETQYF. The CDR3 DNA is TGTGCCAGCAGGCCCCCCACCGGGACAGGGGAGACCCAGTACTTC.

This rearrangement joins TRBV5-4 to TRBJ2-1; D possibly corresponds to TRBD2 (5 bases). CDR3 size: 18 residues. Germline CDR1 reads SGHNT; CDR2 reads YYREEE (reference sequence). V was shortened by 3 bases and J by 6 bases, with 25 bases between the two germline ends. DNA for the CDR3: TGTGCCAGCAGCTCAAACGCGGGCCCTGGACGAGCAAGCAATGAGCAGTTCTTC. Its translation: CASSSNAGPGRASNEQFF. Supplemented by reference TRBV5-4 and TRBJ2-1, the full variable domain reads ETGVTQSPTHLIKTRGQQVTLRCSSQSGHNTVSWYQQALGQGPQFIFQYYREEENGRGNFPPRFSGLQFPNYSSELNVNALELDDSALYLCASSSNAGPGRASNEQFFGPGTRLTVL.

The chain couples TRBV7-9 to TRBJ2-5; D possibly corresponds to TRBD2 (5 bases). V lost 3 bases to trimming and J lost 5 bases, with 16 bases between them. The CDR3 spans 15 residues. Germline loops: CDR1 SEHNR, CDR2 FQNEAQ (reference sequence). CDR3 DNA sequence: TGTGCCAGCAGCTTTAGTGCGGGTCGAGGGGAGACCCAGTACTTC. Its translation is CASSFSAGRGETQYF.